The clone carrying this T cell receptor beta chain was recorded a few times. The antigen remains undetermined. No cell sorting was done before RNA was extracted from the tissue. The normal lung tissue was taken more than 3 cm from the tumor edge. These data originate in a study of tumor and adjacent non-tumor tissue in lung cancer. Study overall: Patients comprised about a dozen adenocarcinoma, a couple of squamous cell carcinoma and 1 small cell lung cancer. Regarding the study as a whole: Top 100 clones took a larger repertoire share in normal lung.

A modified ARM-PCR protocol with three rounds of nested PCR amplified TCRbeta. Using its own MiXCR run on the multiplex PCR reads, TCRdb lists one record per CDR3 protein. The sample lists around 39,000 distinct CDR3 sequences, less than 65% occurring once. CDR3 length: 18 amino acids. Trimming took 8 bases from V and 5 from J; bases not matched to a gene: 23. CDR1 and CDR2 from the germline V gene are SQVTM and ANQGSEA. This sequence was found in a man aged 50-59 years with non-small cell lung cancer. Sequences were obtained from distant non-tumor lung tissue. This rearrangement joins TRBV29-1 to TRBJ2-1, with TRBD1 identical over 8 bases. The CDR3 spells CSFNRDRNTFQPDNEQFF. Here the CDR3 DNA reads TGCAGCTTTAATCGGGACAGGAATACGTTCCAACCCGACAATGAGCAGTTCTTC.